The clone carrying this TCR beta chain turned up a few times. Its target is unknown. Via MiXCR, TCRdb re-called the 5' RACE reads, giving one row per CDR3 protein. The table has a few hundred thousand distinct CDR3 sequences, roughly 9.9% seen once. These data come from a study of identical twins. Study results and caveats: With beta out-of-frame sequences, excess sharing by twins was weaker.

This sample also appeared in a second study, on yellow fever vaccine responses in identical twins.

The sample consisted of PBMCs. This TCR was recovered from a woman aged 18-29 years in good health.

The DNA of the CDR3 is TGTGCCAGCAGCTTGGTAGGTTCCAGCCCCAAGTCGGGAGATACGCAGTATTTT. It translates to CASSLVGSSPKSGDTQYF. This chain connects TRBV5-6 to TRBJ2-3; D is undetermined. V was pared by 0 bases and J by 5 bases, with 22 bases between. Per the germline V gene, CDR1 is SGHDT and CDR2 is YYEEEE. The length of the CDR3 is 18 residues.